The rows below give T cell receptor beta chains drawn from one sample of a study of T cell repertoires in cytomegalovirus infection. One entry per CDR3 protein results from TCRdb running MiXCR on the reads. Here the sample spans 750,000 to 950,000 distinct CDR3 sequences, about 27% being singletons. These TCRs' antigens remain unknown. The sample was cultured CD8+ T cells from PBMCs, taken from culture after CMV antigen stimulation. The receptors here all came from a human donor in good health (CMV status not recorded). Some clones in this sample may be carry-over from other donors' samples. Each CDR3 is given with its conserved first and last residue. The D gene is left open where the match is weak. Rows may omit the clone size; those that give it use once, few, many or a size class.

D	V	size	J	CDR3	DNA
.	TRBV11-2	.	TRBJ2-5	CASSSTSAWQTQYF	TGTGCCAGCAGCTCAACATCTGCGTGGCAGACCCAGTACTTC
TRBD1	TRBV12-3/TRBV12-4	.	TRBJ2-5	CASSLSDRGETQYF	TGTGCCAGCAGTTTATCGGACAGGGGCGAGACCCAGTACTTC
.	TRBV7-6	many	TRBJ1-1	CASSPPLGPGTEAFF	TGTGCCAGCAGCCCCCCACTGGGGCCTGGCACTGAAGCTTTCTTT
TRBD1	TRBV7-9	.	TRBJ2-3	CASSSGQGKVTDTQYF	TGTGCCAGCAGCTCTGGACAGGGGAAGGTCACAGATACGCAGTATTTT
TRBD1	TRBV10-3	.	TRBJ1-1	CAISGTGGNTEAFF	TGTGCCATCAGCGGGACAGGGGGGAACACTGAAGCTTTCTTT
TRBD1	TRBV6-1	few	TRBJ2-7	CASSSYPTGDEQYF	TGTGCCAGCAGCTCCTATCCAACAGGGGACGAGCAGTACTTC
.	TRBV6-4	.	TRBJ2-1	CASSEVHKNEQFF	TGTGCCAGCAGTGAAGTCCATAAAAATGAGCAGTTCTTC
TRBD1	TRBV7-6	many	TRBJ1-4	CASSLGAGGVNEKLFF	TGTGCCAGCAGCTTAGGAGCAGGGGGCGTTAATGAAAAACTGTTTTTT
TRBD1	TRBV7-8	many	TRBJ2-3	CASSLGVGTGTWATDTQYF	TGTGCCAGCAGCTTAGGGGTTGGGACAGGGACTTGGGCCACAGATACGCAGTATTTT
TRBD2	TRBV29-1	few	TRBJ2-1	CSVEPPSGDYNEQFF	TGCAGCGTCGAACCTCCTAGCGGGGATTACAATGAGCAGTTCTTC
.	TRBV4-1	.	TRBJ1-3	CASSPGPGNTIYF	TGCGCCAGCAGCCCGGGCCCTGGAAACACCATATATTTT
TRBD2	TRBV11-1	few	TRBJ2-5	CASSSTSGVQETQYF	TGTGCCAGCAGCTCCACTAGCGGGGTACAAGAGACCCAGTACTTC
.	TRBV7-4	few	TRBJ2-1	CASSLEGLTFNEQFF	TGTGCCAGCAGCTTAGAAGGGCTAACCTTCAATGAGCAGTTCTTC
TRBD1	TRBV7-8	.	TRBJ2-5	CASSHGDSQETQYF	TGTGCCAGCAGCCACGGGGACAGCCAAGAGACCCAGTACTTC